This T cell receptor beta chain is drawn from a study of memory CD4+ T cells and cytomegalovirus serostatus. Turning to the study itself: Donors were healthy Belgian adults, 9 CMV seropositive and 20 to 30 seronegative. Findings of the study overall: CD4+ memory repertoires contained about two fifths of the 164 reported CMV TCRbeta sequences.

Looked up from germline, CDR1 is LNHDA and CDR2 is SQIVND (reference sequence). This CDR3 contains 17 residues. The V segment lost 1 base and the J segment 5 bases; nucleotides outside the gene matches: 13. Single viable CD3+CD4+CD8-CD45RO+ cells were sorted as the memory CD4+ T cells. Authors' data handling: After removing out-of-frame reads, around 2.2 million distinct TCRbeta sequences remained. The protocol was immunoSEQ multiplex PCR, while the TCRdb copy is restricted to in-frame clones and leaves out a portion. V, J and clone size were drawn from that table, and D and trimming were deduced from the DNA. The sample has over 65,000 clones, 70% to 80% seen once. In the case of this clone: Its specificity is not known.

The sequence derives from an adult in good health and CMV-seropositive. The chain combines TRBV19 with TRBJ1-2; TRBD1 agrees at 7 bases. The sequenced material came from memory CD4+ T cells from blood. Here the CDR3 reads CASSIAFGTVLSYGYTF. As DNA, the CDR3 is TGTGCCAGTAGTATAGCCTTCGGGACAGTACTCTCTTATGGCTACACCTTC.